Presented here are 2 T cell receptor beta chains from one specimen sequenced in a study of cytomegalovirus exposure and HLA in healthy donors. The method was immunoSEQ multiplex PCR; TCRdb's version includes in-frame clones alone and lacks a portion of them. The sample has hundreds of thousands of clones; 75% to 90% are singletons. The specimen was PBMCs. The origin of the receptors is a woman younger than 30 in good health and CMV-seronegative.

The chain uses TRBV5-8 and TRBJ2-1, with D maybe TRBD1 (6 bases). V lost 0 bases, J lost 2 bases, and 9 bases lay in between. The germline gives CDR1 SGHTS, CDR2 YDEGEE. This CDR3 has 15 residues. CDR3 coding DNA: TGTGCCAGCAGCTTGGCCCAGGGGACCTACAATGAGCAGTTCTTC. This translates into CASSLAQGTYNEQFF.

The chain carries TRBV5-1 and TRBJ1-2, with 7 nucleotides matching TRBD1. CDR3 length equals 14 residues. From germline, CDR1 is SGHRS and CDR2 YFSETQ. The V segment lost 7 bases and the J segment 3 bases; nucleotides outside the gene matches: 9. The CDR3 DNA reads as TGCGCCAGCGACAGGGATGGGAGTGACTATGGCTACACCTTC. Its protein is CASDRDGSDYGYTF.